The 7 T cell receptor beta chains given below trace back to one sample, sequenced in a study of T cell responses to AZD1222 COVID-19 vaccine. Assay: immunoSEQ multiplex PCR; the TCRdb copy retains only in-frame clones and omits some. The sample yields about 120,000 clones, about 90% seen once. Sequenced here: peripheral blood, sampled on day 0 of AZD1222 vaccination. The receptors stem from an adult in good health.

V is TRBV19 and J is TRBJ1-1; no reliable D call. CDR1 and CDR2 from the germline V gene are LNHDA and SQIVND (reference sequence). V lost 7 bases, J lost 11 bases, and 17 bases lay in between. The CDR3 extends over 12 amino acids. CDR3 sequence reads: CASMPPGNKAFF. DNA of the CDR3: TGTGCCAGTATGCCCCCGGGGAACAAGGCTTTCTTT.

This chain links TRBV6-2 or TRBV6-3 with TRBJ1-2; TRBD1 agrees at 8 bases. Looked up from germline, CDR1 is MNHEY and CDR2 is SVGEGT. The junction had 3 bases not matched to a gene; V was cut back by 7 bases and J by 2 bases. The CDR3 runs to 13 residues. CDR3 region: CASTPGGNYGYTF. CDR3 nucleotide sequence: TGTGCCAGCACCCCAGGGGGCAACTATGGCTACACCTTC.

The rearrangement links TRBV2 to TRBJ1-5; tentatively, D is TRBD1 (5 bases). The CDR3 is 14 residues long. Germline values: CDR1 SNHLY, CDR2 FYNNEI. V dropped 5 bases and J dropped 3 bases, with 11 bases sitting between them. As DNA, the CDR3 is TGTGCCAGCAGTTCGGGACCGTACAATCAGCCCCAGCATTTT. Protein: CASSSGPYNQPQHF. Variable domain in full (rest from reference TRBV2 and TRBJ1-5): EPEVTQTPSHQVTQMGQEVILRCVPISNHLYFYWYRQILGQKVEFLVSFYNNEISEKSEIFDDQFSVERPDGSNFTLKIRSTKLEDSAMYFCASSSGPYNQPQHFGDGTRLSIL.

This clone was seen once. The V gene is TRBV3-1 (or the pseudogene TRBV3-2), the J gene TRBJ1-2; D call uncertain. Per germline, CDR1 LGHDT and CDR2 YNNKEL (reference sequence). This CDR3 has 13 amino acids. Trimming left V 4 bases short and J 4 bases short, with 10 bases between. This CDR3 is CASSRSQSYGYTF. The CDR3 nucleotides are TGTGCCAGCAGCCGATCACAGAGCTATGGCTACACCTTC.

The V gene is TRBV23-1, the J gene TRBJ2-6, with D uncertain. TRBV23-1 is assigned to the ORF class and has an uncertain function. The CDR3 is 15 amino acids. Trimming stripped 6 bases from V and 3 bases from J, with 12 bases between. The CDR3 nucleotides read TGCGCCAGCAGATACCTGGTGCATGGGGCCAACGTCCTGACTTTC. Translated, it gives CASRYLVHGANVLTF.

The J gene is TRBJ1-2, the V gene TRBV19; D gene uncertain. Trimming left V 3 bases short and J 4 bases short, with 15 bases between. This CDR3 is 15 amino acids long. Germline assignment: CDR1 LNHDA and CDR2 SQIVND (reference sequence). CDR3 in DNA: TGTGCCAGTAGTATGTATGGTCGGGGATCCTATGGCTACACCTTC. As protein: CASSMYGRGSYGYTF.

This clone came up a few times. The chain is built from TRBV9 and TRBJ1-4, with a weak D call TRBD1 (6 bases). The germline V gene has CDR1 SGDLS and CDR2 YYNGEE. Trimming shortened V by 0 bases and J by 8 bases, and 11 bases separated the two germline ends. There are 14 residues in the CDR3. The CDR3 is CASSVGGHGEKLFF. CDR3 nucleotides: TGTGCCAGCAGCGTAGGGGGGCACGGGGAAAAACTGTTTTTT.